Listed here are 8 T cell receptor beta chains from one sample, sequenced in a study of brain T cells in children with intractable seizures. Profiling relied on immunoSEQ multiplex PCR, and the TCRdb table lists in-frame clones only, not all of them. The data contain 60,000 to 65,000 clones, about 96% of them singletons. The sample in question was peripheral blood, obtained at surgery. These receptors came from a boy under two years old with focal cortical dysplasia and intractable seizures.

The gene calls are TRBV28 and TRBJ2-3, with 14 bases identical to TRBD2. V shed 3 bases and J 2 bases; nucleotides not matched to a gene: 7. The germline V gene encodes CDR1 MDHEN and CDR2 SYDVKM. The CDR3 loop spans 18 amino acids. The CDR3 loop is CASSFPRTSGRYTDTQYF. The CDR3, as DNA: TGTGCCAGCAGTTTCCCTAGGACTAGCGGGAGGTACACAGATACGCAGTATTTT.

This chain joins TRBV5-6 and TRBJ2-1; TRBD2 matches 11 bases. The trim removed 0 bases at V and 4 bases at J, leaving 6 bases unmatched. Germline V gene lookup returns CDR1 SGHDT and CDR2 YYEEEE. The CDR3 extends over 17 amino acids. CDR3 in amino acids: CASSLGLGLAEYNEQFF. The CDR3, as DNA: TGTGCCAGCAGCTTGGGCCTGGGACTAGCGGAATACAATGAGCAGTTCTTC.

The chain links TRBV6-5 to TRBJ1-2, with a possible D match to TRBD1 (6 bases). The germline gives CDR1 MNHEY, CDR2 SVGAGI. CDR3 length: 12 amino acids. The V end lost 6 bases, the J end lost 3 bases, and 8 bases lay between the germline ends. CDR3 DNA sequence: TGTGCCAGCAGACAGGGTGACTATGGCTACACCTTC. It encodes CASRQGDYGYTF.

The chain joins TRBV6-5 to TRBJ2-1; perhaps D is TRBD1 or TRBD2 (5 bases each). Germline V gene data show CDR1 as MNHEY and CDR2 as SVGAGI. The length of the CDR3 is 14 residues. V dropped 2 bases and J dropped 4 bases, with 9 bases sitting between them. The CDR3 here is CASSYRGSYNEQFF. As DNA, the CDR3 is TGTGCCAGCAGTTACCGGGGCAGTTACAATGAGCAGTTCTTC.

The rearrangement joins TRBV11-2 to TRBJ2-5; 8 nucleotides line up with TRBD1. CDR1 and CDR2 from the germline V gene are SGHAT and FQNNGV. This CDR3 spans 14 amino acids. The trim removed 6 bases at V and 5 bases at J, leaving 8 bases unmatched. For the CDR3, the DNA is TGTGCCAGCAGTTTACAGGGGGTGACGGAGACCCAGTACTTC. This codes for CASSLQGVTETQYF. Full variable domain (missing parts from reference TRBV11-2 and TRBJ2-5): EAGVAQSPRYKIIEKRQSVAFWCNPISGHATLYWYQQILGQGPKLLIQFQNNGVVDDSQLPKDRFSAERLKGVDSTLKIQPAKLEDSAVYLCASSLQGVTETQYFGPGTRLLVL.

The chain uses TRBV5-6 and TRBJ2-3; the D is unclear. Germline CDR1 reads SGHDT; CDR2 reads YYEEEE. This CDR3 has 16 amino acids. The V gene lost 4 bases and the J gene lost 0 bases, with 15 bases spanning the gap. The CDR3 sequence: CASSNWVGLSTDTQYF. The CDR3 DNA reads TGTGCCAGCAGCAACTGGGTAGGCCTTAGCACAGATACGCAGTATTTT.

The genes are TRBV10-2 and TRBJ2-3; TRBD2 aligns across 8 bases. CDR3 length: 16 residues. Germline V gene sequence: CDR1 WSHSY, CDR2 SAAADI. The J segment lost 2 bases and the V segment lost 4 bases, leaving 8 bases of the junction unmatched. CDR3 sequence (DNA): TGCGCCAGCAGTGTCAACGGGGGGGGTCTCACAGATACGCAGTATTTT. Residues: CASSVNGGGLTDTQYF.

This chain uses TRBV4-2 with TRBJ2-3, with 10 bases fitting TRBD2. V shed 10 bases, J shed 3 bases, and the junction held 7 bases outside the gene matches. The CDR3 covers 14 residues. The V gene's germline CDR1 is LGHNA and CDR2 YNFKEQ. The CDR3 DNA is TGTGCCACTAATTTAGCGGGGGGAACAGATACGCAGTATTTT. Amino acids: CATNLAGGTDTQYF.